This T cell receptor beta chain was recorded in a study of PD-1 and CTLA-4 blockade in melanoma. Measured with immunoSEQ multiplex PCR; TCRdb has only the in-frame clones, and not every one. The repertoire includes around 16,000 clones, 65% to 85% of them detected once, and 15% to 20% sits in the top ten. The CDR3 totals 14 residues. Trimming stripped 4 bases from V and 9 bases from J, with 16 bases between. Germline lookup yields CDR1 GTSNPN and CDR2 SVGIG (reference sequence). This clonotype was sampled from a human donor with melanoma. Material: CD8+ T cells from peripheral blood, obtained before anti-PD-1 treatment. The V call is TRBV30, the J call TRBJ1-6; no reliable D call. The CDR3 protein is CAWMPGQNPSPLHF. The DNA for the CDR3 is TGTGCCTGGATGCCTGGCCAGAATCCTTCACCCCTCCACTTT.